This is a list of T cell receptor beta chains from one sample in a study of T cells after yellow fever vaccination. MiXCR, applied by TCRdb to the 5' RACE reads, yields one record per CDR3 protein. The sample contains roughly 500,000 distinct CDR3 sequences, about 19% of which appear only once. The material was PBMCs, obtained 15 days after the yellow fever booster vaccination. The receptors originated from a man aged 25 to 40 who received the YFV17D yellow fever vaccine. Each CDR3 is given with its conserved first and last residue. Each record gives: CDR3 protein, CDR3 DNA, D gene, J gene, clone size, V gene. D genes are given only for firm matches. Rows may omit the clone size; those that give it use once, few, many or a size class.

CSARDTGLQTQYF TGCAGTGCTAGAGATACAGGGTTGCAGACCCAGTACTTC - TRBJ2-5 - TRBV20-1
CASSSSQLTDTQYF TGCGCCAGCAGCTCTTCCCAACTCACAGATACGCAGTATTTT - TRBJ2-3 few TRBV4-3
CASSPGASGNNEQFF TGTGCCAGCTCACCGGGAGCTAGCGGCAACAATGAGCAGTTCTTC TRBD2 TRBJ2-1 - TRBV18
CASSQLGRAGTEAFF TGTGCCAGCAGCCAGCTTGGCAGGGCAGGTACTGAAGCTTTCTTT - TRBJ1-1 few TRBV7-2
CSARDVVAGGNEQFF TGCAGTGCTAGAGATGTGGTAGCGGGAGGGAATGAGCAGTTCTTC TRBD2 TRBJ2-1 few TRBV20-1
CASSHSGADTQYF TGTGCCAGCAGCCATTCCGGGGCAGATACGCAGTATTTT - TRBJ2-3 - TRBV7-9
CASNRQFGANVLTF TGTGCCAGCAATAGACAGTTTGGGGCCAACGTCCTGACTTTC - TRBJ2-6 - TRBV27
CASSQDSGGTRPYEQYF TGCGCCAGCAGCCAAGATTCTGGGGGGACTAGGCCCTACGAGCAGTACTTC TRBD2 TRBJ2-7 few TRBV4-3
CSASYKGLAGRQYEQYF TGCAGTGCTTCATATAAAGGACTAGCGGGACGCCAATACGAGCAGTACTTC TRBD2 TRBJ2-7 - TRBV20-1
CSARVAREVSGELFF TGCAGTGCTAGAGTGGCGCGGGAGGTCTCCGGGGAGCTGTTTTTT TRBD2 TRBJ2-2 - TRBV20-1
CASSPTRDSKIGELFF TGTGCCAGCTCACCAACGCGGGACAGTAAAATCGGGGAGCTGTTTTTT - TRBJ2-2 - TRBV18
CSALGGRTYGYTF TGCAGCGCCCTGGGGGGGAGGACCTATGGCTACACCTTC - TRBJ1-2 - TRBV29-1
CATSRDLGPEAFF TGTGCCACCAGCAGAGATCTTGGGCCTGAAGCTTTCTTT - TRBJ1-1 - TRBV15
CASSYLAGAETQYF TGTGCCAGCAGCTATTTAGCGGGAGCCGAGACCCAGTACTTC TRBD2 TRBJ2-5 - TRBV7-2
CASSPDRAIPGANVLTF TGCGCCAGCAGCCCGGACAGGGCAATCCCTGGGGCCAACGTCCTGACTTTC TRBD1 TRBJ2-6 - TRBV5-1
CATSSVGNLIQQYF TGTGCCACCAGCAGTGTAGGGAACCTAATCCAGCAGTACTTC - TRBJ2-7 few TRBV15
CASATGTSGHGVYF TGCGCCAGCGCGACGGGGACTAGCGGCCATGGGGTCTACTTC TRBD2 TRBJ2-7 few TRBV5-1
CSAAGSGETQYF TGCAGTGCGGCAGGGTCCGGAGAGACCCAGTACTTC - TRBJ2-5 - TRBV20-1
CASSTTSGGATDTQYF TGTGCCAGCAGCACCACTAGCGGGGGGGCGACAGATACGCAGTATTTT TRBD2 TRBJ2-3 - TRBV12-3/TRBV12-4
CASSLATGDEQFF TGTGCCAGCAGCTTAGCCACGGGGGATGAGCAGTTCTTC - TRBJ2-1 - TRBV7-9
CASSQAPVRNNEQFF TGCGCCAGCAGCCAGGCCCCGGTACGGAACAATGAGCAGTTCTTC - TRBJ2-1 few TRBV4-3
CASSVFSGDGANVLTF TGTGCCAGCAGCGTGTTTTCAGGGGATGGGGCCAACGTCCTGACTTTC - TRBJ2-6 few TRBV9
CASRDFNPTGELFF TGTGCCAGCAGAGACTTTAACCCCACCGGGGAGCTGTTTTTT - TRBJ2-2 - TRBV27
CASSYGGGYEQYF TGTGCCAGCAGCTATGGAGGTGGCTACGAGCAGTACTTC - TRBJ2-7 few TRBV9
CASSLNGRGSYNEQFF TGCGCCAGCAGCCTCAATGGGCGCGGGAGTTACAATGAGCAGTTCTTC TRBD2 TRBJ2-1 few TRBV4-3
CASSLDVAGEQFF TGCGCCAGCAGCTTGGATGTAGCGGGAGAGCAGTTCTTC TRBD2 TRBJ2-1 - TRBV5-1
CATSFRGQRGAGSYEQYF TGTGCCACCTCCTTCCGGGGACAGCGGGGGGCAGGTAGCTACGAGCAGTACTTC TRBD2 TRBJ2-7 - TRBV19
CSARSVARLSSYEQYF TGCAGTGCTAGGTCTGTGGCGCGGCTAAGCTCCTACGAGCAGTACTTC - TRBJ2-7 few TRBV20-1
CASSASGAGLSYNEQFF TGTGCCAGCAGCGCCAGTGGAGCGGGTCTCTCCTACAATGAGCAGTTCTTC - TRBJ2-1 - TRBV9
CASTLGSGAYEQYF TGTGCCAGCACCCTGGGGTCCGGTGCCTACGAGCAGTACTTC - TRBJ2-7 few TRBV5-6
CASSFQFGPYNEQFF TGTGCCAGCAGTTTCCAATTTGGACCGTACAATGAGCAGTTCTTC - TRBJ2-1 - TRBV6-5
CASSEPGGSSYNEQFF TGTGCCAGCAGCGAACCCGGCGGGAGCTCCTACAATGAGCAGTTCTTC TRBD2 TRBJ2-1 few TRBV7-8
CASSSAGFQETQYF TGTGCCAGCAGTTCAGCGGGGTTCCAAGAGACCCAGTACTTC TRBD2 TRBJ2-5 - TRBV27
CSAEETQYF TGCAGCGCCGAAGAGACCCAGTACTTC - TRBJ2-5 many TRBV29-1
CASRGGRNIQYF TGTGCCAGTAGGGGAGGTCGGAACATTCAGTACTTC - TRBJ2-4 few TRBV19
CASSSRIREEGQTQYF TGTGCCAGCAGCTCCCGAATCCGGGAGGAAGGACAGACCCAGTACTTC TRBD2 TRBJ2-5 few TRBV7-2
CASRGQGSTQYF TGTGCCAGCAGGGGACAGGGTTCCACGCAGTATTTT TRBD1 TRBJ2-3 few TRBV28
CASRFFSSTGELFF TGTGCCAGCAGGTTTTTTTCCTCCACCGGGGAGCTGTTTTTT - TRBJ2-2 few TRBV6-1
CASTQGMNRFF TGTGCCAGCACACAGGGCATGAATCGGTTCTTC - TRBJ2-1 - TRBV6-2/TRBV6-3
CASSLKSTGELFF TGTGCCAGCTCCCTCAAGAGTACCGGGGAGCTGTTTTTT - TRBJ2-2 - TRBV7-2
CASRPGLADPLGAYNEQFF TGTGCCAGCAGACCCGGACTAGCGGATCCCCTAGGTGCCTACAATGAGCAGTTCTTC TRBD2 TRBJ2-1 few TRBV28
CASRDGGGFQPQHF TGTGCCAGCAGAGATGGAGGGGGCTTTCAGCCCCAGCATTTT TRBD1 TRBJ1-5 - TRBV6-1
CASSLSGSLADTQYF TGTGCCAGCAGCCTTAGCGGGAGTCTCGCAGATACGCAGTATTTT TRBD2 TRBJ2-3 - TRBV7-2
CSVASGPNTGELFF TGCAGCGTTGCTAGCGGTCCGAATACCGGGGAGCTGTTTTTT TRBD2 TRBJ2-2 few TRBV29-1
CSASEESSYNEQFF TGCAGTGCTAGCGAAGAGAGCTCCTACAATGAGCAGTTCTTC - TRBJ2-1 few TRBV20-1